One sample yielded the 23 T cell receptor beta chains listed below, sequenced in a study of cytomegalovirus exposure and HLA in healthy donors. Researchers ran the PCR with 60 Vbeta and 13 Jbeta primers. TCRdb keeps only in-frame clones here, not all; method: immunoSEQ multiplex PCR. Of under 200,000 clones listed, roughly 60% are singletons. The sample consisted of PBMCs. The receptors derive from a man aged 35 to 55 in good health and CMV-seronegative.

The chain combines TRBV7-2 with TRBJ1-6; 8 bases line up with TRBD1. Germline V gene sequence: CDR1 SGHTA, CDR2 FQGNSA. The CDR3 spans 15 residues. V lost 5 bases, J lost 5 bases, and 5 bases stayed unmatched. As DNA, the CDR3 is TGTGCCAGCAGCACCGACAGGGGTCATAATTCACCCCTCCACTTT. Translation gives CASSTDRGHNSPLHF.

The chain couples TRBV4-1 to TRBJ2-1, with TRBD2 matching over 15 bases. Unmatched junction bases numbered 1, after V lost 0 bases and J lost 7 bases. Germline V lookup: CDR1 MGHRA, CDR2 YSYEKL. The CDR3 consists of 16 residues. The CDR3 nucleotides read TGCGCCAGCAGCCAAGACGGGACTAGCGGGGGGAATGAGCAGTTCTTC. Residues: CASSQDGTSGGNEQFF.

The chain links TRBV29-1 to TRBJ2-7, with a tentative D call TRBD2 (6 bases). Germline lookup yields CDR1 SQVTM and CDR2 ANQGSEA. V was trimmed by 8 bases and J by 3 bases, leaving 17 bases between them. This CDR3 is 13 amino acids long. CDR3: CSINAGGNYEQYF. CDR3 bases: TGCAGCATAAATGCGGGCGGGAACTACGAGCAGTACTTC.

This clone was detected once. CDR3 nucleotide sequence: TGCGCCAGCAGCTTGTCTGGAGACAATCAGCCCCAGCATTTT. Its protein is CASSLSGDNQPQHF. The chain combines TRBV5-1 with TRBJ1-5; D is uncertain. Germline lookup yields CDR1 SGHRS and CDR2 YFSETQ. The CDR3 runs to 14 residues. The V end lost 1 base, the J end lost 3 bases, and 8 bases lay between the germline ends.

The V gene is TRBV27, the J gene TRBJ2-5; weak D call: TRBD1 (5 bases). V dropped 4 bases and J dropped 5 bases, with 8 bases sitting between them. This CDR3 contains 12 residues. Germline loops: CDR1 MNHEY, CDR2 SMNVEV (reference sequence). The CDR3 DNA follows: TGTGCCAGCAGTTCAGGGTGGGAGACCCAGTACTTC. Encoded protein: CASSSGWETQYF.

This clone was seen a handful of times. The chain carries TRBV6-6 and TRBJ2-2; unclear D gene. The CDR3 contains 14 residues. Germline V gives CDR1 MNHNY, CDR2 SVGAGI (reference sequence). V lost 2 bases and J lost 4, with 8 bases in between. The DNA for the CDR3 is TGTGCCAGCAGTTACACCCCGAGCACCGGGGAGCTGTTTTTT. Residues: CASSYTPSTGELFF.

The rearrangement links TRBV28 to TRBJ1-5, with D possibly matching TRBD1 (5 bases). Germline V gene sequence: CDR1 MDHEN, CDR2 SYDVKM. The CDR3 runs to 13 residues. Trimming shortened V by 6 bases and J by 0 bases, and 6 bases separated the two germline ends. Here the CDR3 reads CASRTDSNQPQHF. CDR3 sequence (DNA): TGTGCCAGCAGGACAGATAGCAATCAGCCCCAGCATTTT.

This rearrangement joins TRBV6-1 to TRBJ2-3; D might be TRBD1 (5 bases). Trimming removed 7 bases at V and 4 bases at J, with 12 bases between. The CDR3 spans 13 residues. Germline V gives CDR1 MNHNS, CDR2 SASEGT. The CDR3 is CASIKQQADTQYF. The CDR3 coding sequence is TGTGCCAGCATTAAGCAACAGGCAGATACGCAGTATTTT.

This clone occurred once. The V gene is TRBV7-6, the J gene TRBJ1-6; D gene uncertain. V was trimmed by 1 base and J by 6 bases, leaving 4 bases between them. The CDR3 has 13 residues. CDR1 is SGHVS, CDR2 FNYEAQ, per germline. The CDR3 loop reads CASSLGANSPLHF. In nucleotides, the CDR3 is TGTGCCAGCAGCTTAGGGGCTAATTCACCCCTCCACTTT.

Only a few counts were recorded for this clone. This chain links TRBV10-3 with TRBJ2-1; 9 bases line up with TRBD1. The V gene end was trimmed by 11 bases and the J gene end by 12 bases; junction bases not matched to a gene: 8. Per germline, CDR1 ENHRY and CDR2 SYGVKD. The CDR3 extends over 11 amino acids. CDR3 DNA sequence: TGTGCCGCCGAAACGGGACAGGGGCAGTTCTTC. As protein: CAAETGQGQFF.

This clone showed up just a few times. The chain uses TRBV19 and TRBJ2-3; possible D gene TRBD1, 5 bases. This CDR3 comprises 15 residues. From germline, CDR1 is LNHDA and CDR2 SQIVND (reference sequence). V lost 7 bases and J 3 bases, leaving 17 bases between the germline ends. As DNA, the CDR3 is TGTGCCAGTAAAGGACAATCTAAAGAGACAGATACGCAGTATTTT. It yields the protein CASKGQSKETDTQYF.

The chain links TRBV28 to TRBJ2-3, with 13 bases that match TRBD2. The CDR3 has 16 amino acids. V gave up 5 bases and J gave up 3 bases; unmatched junction bases: 5. Germline CDR1 is MDHEN and CDR2 is SYDVKM. The CDR3 reads CASSPMTSGGTDTQYF. The CDR3 nucleotides are TGTGCCAGCAGTCCCATGACTAGCGGGGGGACAGATACGCAGTATTTT.

This rearrangement joins TRBV9 to TRBJ2-5; TRBD1 matches 8 bases. The CDR3 covers 15 residues. J was trimmed by 2 bases and V by 0 bases; bases with no gene match: 3. Germline CDR1 and CDR2: SGDLS and YYNGEE. This chain's CDR3 is CASSVGTGPQETQYF. The CDR3 DNA reads as TGTGCCAGCAGCGTAGGGACAGGGCCTCAAGAGACCCAGTACTTC.

This clone was counted a few times. Other nucleotide sequences from this sample produce the same CDR3. The rearrangement links TRBV5-1 to TRBJ2-5; 14 bases align to TRBD2. With V trimmed by 5 bases and J by 5 bases, 5 bases remained unmatched. CDR1 is SGHRS and CDR2 is YFSETQ in the germline V gene. This CDR3 comprises 15 residues. CDR3 coding DNA: TGCGCCAGCAGTAGCGGGACTAGCGGGGGTGAGACCCAGTACTTC. The encoded protein is CASSSGTSGGETQYF. Full variable domain (remainder filled in from reference TRBV5-1 and TRBJ2-5): KAGVTQTPRYLIKTRGQQVTLSCSPISGHRSVSWYQQTPGQGLQFLFEYFSETQRNKGNFPGRFSGRQFSNSRSEMNVSTLELGDSALYLCASSSGTSGGETQYFGPGTRLLVL.

V and J are TRBV7-3 and TRBJ2-1; TRBD2 agrees at 14 bases. CDR1 is SGHTA, CDR2 FQGTGA, per germline. The ends lost 4 bases at V and 2 bases at J; junction bases unmatched: 1. The CDR3 has 16 residues. The CDR3 DNA is TGTGCCAGCAGCTCGGGACTAGCGGGAGCCTACAATGAGCAGTTCTTC. It specifies CASSSGLAGAYNEQFF.

CDR3 protein: CASSATGHSEKLFF. CDR3 coding DNA: TGTGCCAGCAGTGCGACAGGGCATAGTGAAAAACTGTTTTTT. The V call is TRBV6-4, the J call TRBJ1-4, with TRBD1 matching over 7 bases. Trimming cost V 4 bases and J 7 bases; bases outside gene matches: 6. Germline assignment: CDR1 MRHNA and CDR2 SNTAGT. The CDR3 totals 14 residues.

The chain combines TRBV7-9 with TRBJ1-1; D unresolved. Trimming stripped 1 base from V and 4 bases from J, with 16 bases between. Germline values: CDR1 SEHNR, CDR2 FQNEAQ (reference sequence). CDR3 length: 16 residues. In DNA form, the CDR3 reads TGTGCCAGCAGCTTAGAACCCGGCAGGTTGAGCACTGAAGCTTTCTTT. This translates into CASSLEPGRLSTEAFF.

The genes are TRBV18 and TRBJ2-6, with D tentatively TRBD1 (6 bases). CDR3 length: 16 residues. V dropped 0 bases and J dropped 2 bases, with 8 bases sitting between them. Per germline, CDR1 KGHSH and CDR2 LQKENI. Here the CDR3 reads CASSPPRGAGANVLTF. The CDR3 nucleotides are TGTGCCAGCTCACCACCCAGGGGAGCTGGGGCCAACGTCCTGACTTTC.

The CDR3 region has the DNA TGTGCCAGCAGGCATTCCGGTGGAAACACCATATATTTT. This gives the protein CASRHSGGNTIYF. The chain employs TRBV13 and TRBJ1-3; D not resolved. The V and J ends lost 6 bases and 3 bases respectively, with 9 bases between them. Germline loops: CDR1 PRHDT, CDR2 FYEKMQ (reference sequence). The CDR3 is made up of 13 amino acids.

The chain recombines TRBV4-3 with TRBJ2-2, with D possibly matching TRBD1 (5 bases). This CDR3 has 14 amino acids. The V gene lost 6 bases and the J gene lost 7 bases, with 15 bases spanning the gap. Germline V CDR1 and CDR2: LGHNA, YSLEER. CDR3 sequence reads: CASRGQGRFGELFF. CDR3 bases: TGCGCCAGCAGGGGTCAGGGAAGGTTCGGGGAGCTGTTTTTT.

V usage is TRBV7-9 and J usage is TRBJ1-2; D unclear. The CDR3 length is 13 residues. Looked up from germline, CDR1 is SEHNR and CDR2 is FQNEAQ (reference sequence). The ends were cut back, 2 bases at V and 4 bases at J, with 8 bases in the middle. The CDR3 protein is CASSLSLSYGYTF. The CDR3 bases are TGTGCCAGCAGCTTAAGCCTCTCCTATGGCTACACCTTC.

The chain is built from TRBV7-9 and TRBJ1-1; 7 bases map to TRBD1. The CDR3 runs to 14 residues. Germline V lookup: CDR1 SEHNR, CDR2 FQNEAQ (reference sequence). Unmatched junction bases numbered 2, after V lost 3 bases and J lost 1 base. CDR3 DNA: TGTGCCAGCAGCTTCGGGACAGCGAACACTGAAGCTTTCTTT. Amino acid sequence: CASSFGTANTEAFF.

V is TRBV5-4 and J is TRBJ2-5; 7 bases are a match to TRBD2. CDR1 is SGHNT and CDR2 is YYREEE in the germline V gene (reference sequence). CDR3 length: 16 amino acids. Germline trimming cut 0 bases from V and 3 bases from J; bases unmatched to any gene: 8. CDR3 coding DNA: TGTGCCAGCAGCTTGGCCGGCGGGAGAGAGGAAGAGACCCAGTACTTC. Translated: CASSLAGGREEETQYF.